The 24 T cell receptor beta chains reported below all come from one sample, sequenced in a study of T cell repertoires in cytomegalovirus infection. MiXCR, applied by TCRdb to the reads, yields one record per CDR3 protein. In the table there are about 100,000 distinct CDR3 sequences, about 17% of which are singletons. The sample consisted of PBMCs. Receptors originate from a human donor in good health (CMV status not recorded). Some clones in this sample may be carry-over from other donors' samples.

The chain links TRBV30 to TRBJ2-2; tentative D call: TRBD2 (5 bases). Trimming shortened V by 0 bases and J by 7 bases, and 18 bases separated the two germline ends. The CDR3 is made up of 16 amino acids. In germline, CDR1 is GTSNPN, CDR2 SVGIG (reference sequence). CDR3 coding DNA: TGTGCCTGGAGTGTCATCTTCGCAGGAGGTGGCGGGGAGCTGTTTTTT. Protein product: CAWSVIFAGGGGELFF.

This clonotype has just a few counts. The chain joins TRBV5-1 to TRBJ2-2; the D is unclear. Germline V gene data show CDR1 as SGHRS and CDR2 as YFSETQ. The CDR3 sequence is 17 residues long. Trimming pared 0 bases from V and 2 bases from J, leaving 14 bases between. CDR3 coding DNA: TGCGCCAGCAGCTTGGCCAGAACCGCAGCTAACACCGGGGAGCTGTTTTTT. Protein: CASSLARTAANTGELFF.

This chain's CDR3 is CASSLFAGAYTDTQYF. The CDR3 DNA sequence: TGTGCCAGCAGCTTGTTCGCGGGGGCCTACACAGATACGCAGTATTTT. The chain uses TRBV5-4 and TRBJ2-3, with D perhaps matching TRBD2 (7 bases). CDR3 length: 16 residues. CDR1 and CDR2 (germline): SGHNT, YYREEE (reference sequence). V lost 1 base, J lost 2 bases, and 14 bases lay in between.

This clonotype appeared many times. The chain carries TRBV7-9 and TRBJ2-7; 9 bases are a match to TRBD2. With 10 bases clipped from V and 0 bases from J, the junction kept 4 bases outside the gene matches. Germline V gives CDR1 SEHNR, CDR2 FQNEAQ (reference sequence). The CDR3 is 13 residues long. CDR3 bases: TGTGCCACCGTGGGACTAGCCTCCTACGAGCAGTACTTC. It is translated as CATVGLASYEQYF.

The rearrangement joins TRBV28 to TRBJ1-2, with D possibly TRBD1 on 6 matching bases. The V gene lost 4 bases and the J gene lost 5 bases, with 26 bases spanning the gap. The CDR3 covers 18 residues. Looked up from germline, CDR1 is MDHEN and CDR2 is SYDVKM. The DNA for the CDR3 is TGTGCCAGCAGTTCAATGGGGGTAGACAGGAGAAAACGTTATGGCTACACCTTC. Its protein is CASSSMGVDRRKRYGYTF.

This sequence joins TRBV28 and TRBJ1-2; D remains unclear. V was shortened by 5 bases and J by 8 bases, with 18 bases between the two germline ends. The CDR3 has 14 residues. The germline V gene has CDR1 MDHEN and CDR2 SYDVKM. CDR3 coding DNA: TGTGCCAGCAGTCCCGGTGATTGGGCGTGGGGCTACACCTTC. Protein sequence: CASSPGDWAWGYTF.

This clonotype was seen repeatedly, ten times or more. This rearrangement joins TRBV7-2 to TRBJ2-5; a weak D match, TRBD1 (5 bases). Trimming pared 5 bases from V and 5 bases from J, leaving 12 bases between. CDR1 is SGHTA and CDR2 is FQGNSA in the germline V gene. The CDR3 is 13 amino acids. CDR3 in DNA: TGTGCCAGCAGCCCCATAGGGGCGGAGACCCAGTACTTC. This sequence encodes CASSPIGAETQYF.

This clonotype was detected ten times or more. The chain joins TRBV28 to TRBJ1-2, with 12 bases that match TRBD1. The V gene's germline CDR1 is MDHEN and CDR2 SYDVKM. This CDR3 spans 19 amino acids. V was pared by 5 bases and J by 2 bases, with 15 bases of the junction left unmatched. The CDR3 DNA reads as TGTGCCAGCAGTGCCCTATCATTGTGGGGACAGGGGGCGAACTATGGCTACACCTTC. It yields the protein CASSALSLWGQGANYGYTF.

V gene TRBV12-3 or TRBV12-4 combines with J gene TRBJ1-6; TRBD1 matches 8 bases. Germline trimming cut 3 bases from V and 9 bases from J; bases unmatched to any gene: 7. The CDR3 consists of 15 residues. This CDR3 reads CASSLDREIFSPLHF. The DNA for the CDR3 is TGTGCCAGCAGTTTGGACAGGGAAATTTTTTCACCCCTCCACTTT.

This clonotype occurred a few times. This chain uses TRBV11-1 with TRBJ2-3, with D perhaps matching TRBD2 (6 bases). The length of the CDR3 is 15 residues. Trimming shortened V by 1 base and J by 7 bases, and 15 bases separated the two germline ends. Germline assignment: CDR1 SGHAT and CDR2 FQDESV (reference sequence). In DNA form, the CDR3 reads TGTGCCAGCAGCTTAGTCTCAGCGGGTGAATATACGCAGTATTTT. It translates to CASSLVSAGEYTQYF.

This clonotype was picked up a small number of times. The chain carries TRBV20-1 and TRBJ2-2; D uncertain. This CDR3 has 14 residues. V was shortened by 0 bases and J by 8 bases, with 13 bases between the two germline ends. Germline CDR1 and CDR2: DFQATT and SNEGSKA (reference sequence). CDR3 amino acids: CSARDTASRGELFF. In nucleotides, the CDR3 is TGCAGTGCTAGAGATACCGCTAGTAGGGGGGAGCTGTTTTTT.

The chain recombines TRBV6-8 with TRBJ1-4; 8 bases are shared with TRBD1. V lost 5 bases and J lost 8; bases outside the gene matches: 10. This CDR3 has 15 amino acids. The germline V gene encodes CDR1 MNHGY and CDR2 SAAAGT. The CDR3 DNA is TGTGCCAGCAGTCAACTGGGACAGGTAGGGGAAAAACTGTTTTTT. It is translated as CASSQLGQVGEKLFF.

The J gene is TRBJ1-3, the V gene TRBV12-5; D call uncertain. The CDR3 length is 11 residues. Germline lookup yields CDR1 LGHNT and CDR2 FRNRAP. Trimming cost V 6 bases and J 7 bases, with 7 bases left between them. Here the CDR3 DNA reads TGTGCTAGTGGCCGGACGAACACCATATATTTT. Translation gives CASGRTNTIYF.

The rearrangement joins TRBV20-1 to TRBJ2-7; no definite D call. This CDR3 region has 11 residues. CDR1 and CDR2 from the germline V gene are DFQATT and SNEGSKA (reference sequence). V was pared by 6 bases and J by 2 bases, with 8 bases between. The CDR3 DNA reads TGCAGTGCGGGCAGTACCTACGAGCAGTACTTC. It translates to CSAGSTYEQYF.

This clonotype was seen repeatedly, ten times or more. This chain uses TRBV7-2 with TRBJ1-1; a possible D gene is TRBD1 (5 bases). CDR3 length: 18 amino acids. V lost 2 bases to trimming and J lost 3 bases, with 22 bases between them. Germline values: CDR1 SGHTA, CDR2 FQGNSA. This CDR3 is CASSLSRLGGREYTEAFF. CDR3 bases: TGTGCCAGCAGCTTAAGCCGCCTGGGGGGGAGGGAGTACACTGAAGCTTTCTTT.

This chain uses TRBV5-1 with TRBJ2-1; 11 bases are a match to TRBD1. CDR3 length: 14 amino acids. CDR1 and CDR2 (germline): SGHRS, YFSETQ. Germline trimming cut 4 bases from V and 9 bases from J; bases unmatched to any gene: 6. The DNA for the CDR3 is TGCGCCAGCAGCCAGGGGACAGGGGGGACTGAGCAGTTCTTC. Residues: CASSQGTGGTEQFF.

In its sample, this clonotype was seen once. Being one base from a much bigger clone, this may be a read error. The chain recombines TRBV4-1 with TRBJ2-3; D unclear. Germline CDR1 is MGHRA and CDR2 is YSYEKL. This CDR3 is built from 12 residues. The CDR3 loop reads CDSSRPTDTQYF. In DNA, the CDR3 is TGCGACAGCAGCCGCCCCACAGATACGCAGTATTTT.

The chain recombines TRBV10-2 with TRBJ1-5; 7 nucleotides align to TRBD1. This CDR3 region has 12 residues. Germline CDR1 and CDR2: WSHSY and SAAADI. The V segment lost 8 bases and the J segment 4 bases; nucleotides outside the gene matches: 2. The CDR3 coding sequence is TGCGCCAGCCAGGGACAGAATCAGCCCCAGCATTTT. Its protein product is CASQGQNQPQHF.

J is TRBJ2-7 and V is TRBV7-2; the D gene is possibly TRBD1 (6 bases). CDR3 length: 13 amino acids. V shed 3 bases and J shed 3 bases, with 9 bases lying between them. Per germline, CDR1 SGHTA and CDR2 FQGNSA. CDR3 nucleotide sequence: TGTGCCAGCAGCTTCGGACAGAACTACGAGCAGTACTTC. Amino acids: CASSFGQNYEQYF.

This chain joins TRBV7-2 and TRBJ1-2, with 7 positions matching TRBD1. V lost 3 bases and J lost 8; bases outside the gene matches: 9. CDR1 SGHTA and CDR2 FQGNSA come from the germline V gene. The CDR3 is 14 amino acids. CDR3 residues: CASSFQGGPVGYTF. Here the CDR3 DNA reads TGTGCCAGCAGCTTCCAGGGGGGACCTGTGGGCTACACCTTC.

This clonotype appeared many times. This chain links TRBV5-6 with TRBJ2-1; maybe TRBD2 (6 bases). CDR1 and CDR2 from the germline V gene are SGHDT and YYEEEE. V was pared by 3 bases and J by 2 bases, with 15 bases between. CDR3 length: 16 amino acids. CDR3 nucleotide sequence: TGTGCCAGCAGCTGGTACACGGGGGATGCCTACAATGAGCAGTTCTTC. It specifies CASSWYTGDAYNEQFF.

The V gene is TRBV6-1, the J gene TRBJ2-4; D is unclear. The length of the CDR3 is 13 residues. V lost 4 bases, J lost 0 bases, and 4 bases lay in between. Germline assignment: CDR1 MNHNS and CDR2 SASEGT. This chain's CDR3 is CASSGLAKNIQYF. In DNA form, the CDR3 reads TGTGCCAGCAGTGGCCTAGCCAAAAACATTCAGTACTTC.

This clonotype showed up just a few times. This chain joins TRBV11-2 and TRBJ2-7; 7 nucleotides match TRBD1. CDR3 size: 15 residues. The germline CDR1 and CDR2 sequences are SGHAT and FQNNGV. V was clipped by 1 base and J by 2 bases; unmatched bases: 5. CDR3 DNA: TGTGCCAGCAGCTTAGGGGACAGAACTCCCTACGAGCAGTACTTC. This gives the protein CASSLGDRTPYEQYF.

DNA of the CDR3: TGCAGTGCTAACGGCGGATTAAATCAGCCCCAGCATTTT. This translates into CSANGGLNQPQHF. The V and J genes are TRBV20-1 and TRBJ1-5; unclear D gene. The CDR3 runs 13 residues. Germline V gene data show CDR1 as DFQATT and CDR2 as SNEGSKA (reference sequence). Trimming took off 4 bases at V and 4 bases at J, with 11 bases between the two ends.